The 12 T cell receptor beta chains listed next were all sequenced from one sample in a study of beta chain features in type 1 diabetes. The study's findings and limits: Significant though moderate, a shortening of TCRB CDR3s appeared in all four CD4+ subsets of Type 1 diabetes patients.

The authors reverse transcribed all of the isolated RNA, so sequencing captured expressed TCRB transcripts. The table came from immunoSEQ multiplex PCR; TCRdb's copy has only in-frame clones and leaves some out. The sample holds about 710,000 clones, over 12% seen once. No antigen has been assigned to these receptors. Sequenced material: naive CD4+ T cells from blood. These receptors all stem from a man between 18 and 29 years old with type 1 diabetes.

This clone was observed a handful of times. The genes are TRBV5-4 and TRBJ2-3; the match to TRBD2 covers 9 bases. CDR1 and CDR2 from the germline V gene are SGHNT and YYREEE (reference sequence). The V segment lost 0 bases and the J segment 4 bases; nucleotides outside the gene matches: 3. This CDR3 spans 15 amino acids. CDR3 sequence (DNA): TGTGCCAGCAGCTTGGATAGCGGGAGTGCAGATACGCAGTATTTT. Translation: CASSLDSGSADTQYF.

This clone turned up a few times. The chain joins TRBV29-1 to TRBJ2-1; TRBD1 might be the D (6 bases). CDR1 is SQVTM and CDR2 is ANQGSEA in the germline V gene. This CDR3 has 14 residues. The chain's CDR3 is CSAKRNLQGNEQFF. CDR3 DNA: TGCAGTGCCAAGCGAAACCTCCAGGGGAATGAGCAGTTCTTC.

The CDR3 DNA is TGCGCCAGCAGCTTGGTCGCAGGGACTTCTGGAAACACCATATATTTT. Amino acid sequence: CASSLVAGTSGNTIYF. This chain connects TRBV5-1 to TRBJ1-3; tentative D call: TRBD1 (5 bases). Germline CDR1 SGHRS, CDR2 YFSETQ. This CDR3 is 16 amino acids long. V was cut by 0 bases and J by 1 base, with 11 bases left in between.

The rearrangement joins TRBV6-1 to TRBJ2-7; no reliable D call. Germline V gene lookup returns CDR1 MNHNS and CDR2 SASEGT. V dropped 3 bases and J dropped 2 bases, with 8 bases sitting between them. There are 13 residues in the CDR3. The CDR3 spells CASSESSTYEQYF. CDR3 nucleotide sequence: TGTGCCAGCAGTGAGTCCTCCACCTACGAGCAGTACTTC.

The rearrangement joins TRBV6-1 to TRBJ2-3; no firm D call. Germline V gene lookup returns CDR1 MNHNS and CDR2 SASEGT. The V end lost 1 base, the J end lost 5 bases, and 7 bases lay between the germline ends. The CDR3 loop spans 13 amino acids. The CDR3 loop is CASSEGLRDTQYF. The CDR3 bases are TGTGCCAGCAGTGAAGGCCTGCGAGATACGCAGTATTTT.

This clone was counted only a few times. Distinct nucleotide sequences in the sample also encode this CDR3. This chain joins TRBV15 and TRBJ2-7, with D hard to call. CDR1 is LNHNV, CDR2 YYDKDF, per germline (reference sequence). This CDR3 is 13 amino acids long. Trimming shortened V by 0 bases and J by 3 bases, and 6 bases separated the two germline ends. The CDR3 region is CATSRDKDYEQYF. The CDR3 nucleotides read TGTGCCACCAGCAGAGATAAGGACTACGAGCAGTACTTC.

Concerning this clone itself: An end of the junction does not agree with germline; a read error may underlie this. The genes are TRBV7-7 and TRBJ2-3; TRBD2 agrees at 13 bases. Germline assignment: CDR1 SSHAT and CDR2 FNYEAQ (reference sequence). The CDR3 runs 16 residues. Here the CDR3 reads CASSRGLAGFTDTQYF. The CDR3 DNA sequence: TGTGCTAGCAGCCGGGGACTAGCGGGGTTCACAGATACGCAGTATTTT.

V usage is TRBV10-3 and J usage is TRBJ1-6; D is unresolved. Trimming shortened V by 7 bases and J by 9 bases, and 16 bases separated the two germline ends. The V gene's germline CDR1 is ENHRY and CDR2 SYGVKD. This CDR3 region has 14 residues. The CDR3 reads CAIKPRTDGSPLHF. The DNA for the CDR3 is TGTGCCATCAAACCTAGGACGGACGGTTCACCCCTCCACTTT.

The table lists this clone with a few counts. This rearrangement joins TRBV7-9 to TRBJ1-1; 7 bases are shared with TRBD1. V lost 5 bases to trimming and J lost 1 base; unmatched junction nucleotides: 4. This CDR3 has 14 amino acids. Per the germline V gene, CDR1 is SEHNR and CDR2 is FQNEAQ (reference sequence). The CDR3: CASSRGQPNTEAFF. The DNA of the CDR3 is TGTGCCAGCAGCCGGGGACAGCCGAACACTGAAGCTTTCTTT.

The gene calls are TRBV30 and TRBJ1-5, with unresolved D. In germline, CDR1 is GTSNPN, CDR2 SVGIG (reference sequence). Trimming shortened V by 2 bases and J by 2 bases, and 10 bases separated the two germline ends. CDR3 length: 14 amino acids. CDR3 sequence (DNA): TGTGCCTGGAGTTATGGGATCCGCAATCAGCCCCAGCATTTT. Translation gives CAWSYGIRNQPQHF.

The DNA of the CDR3 is TGTGCCAGCAGCTCGGGACTAGCGGGAGGTAGCTCCTACGAGCAGTACTTC. Amino acids: CASSSGLAGGSSYEQYF. The V call is TRBV7-9, the J call TRBJ2-7, with TRBD2 matching over 15 bases. CDR3 length: 17 amino acids. With 4 bases clipped from V and 0 bases from J, the junction kept 4 bases outside the gene matches. The germline V gene has CDR1 SEHNR and CDR2 FQNEAQ (reference sequence).

This clone has more than one count but fewer than ten. The rearrangement uses TRBV5-1 and TRBJ1-2, with D unresolved. Between the trimmed V and J ends, which lost 4 bases and 5 bases, there was a span of 9 bases. CDR3 length: 12 residues. The germline V gene has CDR1 SGHRS and CDR2 YFSETQ. The CDR3 here is CASSLGEYGYTF. DNA for the CDR3: TGCGCCAGCAGCCTAGGAGAGTATGGCTACACCTTC.